The rows below give T cell receptor beta chains drawn from one sample of a study of T cells in Graves' hyperthyroidism and ophthalmopathy. TCRdb passed the multiplex PCR reads through MiXCR, listing each CDR3 protein once. In the table there are about 210,000 distinct CDR3 sequences, 17% of which are singletons. The sample comprised blood. Receptors originate from a man aged 45 to 65 with Graves' hyperthyroidism. CDR3s include the opening cysteine and the closing phenylalanine or tryptophan. Each record gives: J gene, D gene, clone size, V gene, CDR3 DNA, CDR3 protein. The D gene is left open where the match is weak. The size of a clone is reported for some rows only, either as once, few or many, or as a class for expanded clones.

j_call: TRBJ2-7
d_call: TRBD2
clone_size: many
v_call: TRBV12-3/TRBV12-4
cdr3_nt: TGTGCCAGCAGTTTAGCTTTTGCGGGAGGGCCGGAGGAGTACTACGAGCAGTACTTC
cdr3_aa: CASSLAFAGGPEEYYEQYF

j_call: TRBJ1-5
d_call: TRBD1
clone_size: few
v_call: TRBV28
cdr3_nt: TGTGCCAGCAGCCATCCGTTATTCCAGGGGGCTCAGCCCCAGCATTTT
cdr3_aa: CASSHPLFQGAQPQHF

j_call: TRBJ1-4
d_call: NA
clone_size: many
v_call: TRBV28
cdr3_nt: TGTGCCGGGGGGGCGGACCGTGAAAAACTGTTTTTT
cdr3_aa: CAGGADREKLFF

j_call: TRBJ2-7
d_call: NA
clone_size: many
v_call: TRBV28
cdr3_nt: TGTGCCAGCAGTATGGACAGCGTATCCTACGAGCAGTACTTC
cdr3_aa: CASSMDSVSYEQYF

j_call: TRBJ2-2
d_call: NA
clone_size: NA
v_call: TRBV11-3
cdr3_nt: TGTGCCAGCAGCTCGGACCGTATCAGGCTGTTTTTT
cdr3_aa: CASSSDRIRLFF

j_call: TRBJ2-7
d_call: TRBD2
clone_size: many
v_call: TRBV6-2/TRBV6-3
cdr3_nt: TGTGCCAGCAGTTACCTCCGGACTAGATCCTACGAGCAGTACTTC
cdr3_aa: CASSYLRTRSYEQYF

j_call: TRBJ2-2
d_call: NA
clone_size: few
v_call: TRBV9
cdr3_nt: TGTGCCAGCAGCCCCCCGTGGGGTGCCGGTCGGGAGCTGTTTTTT
cdr3_aa: CASSPPWGAGRELFF

j_call: TRBJ2-2
d_call: NA
clone_size: many
v_call: TRBV28
cdr3_nt: TGTGCCAGCAGTACACAGAACACCGGGGAGCTGTTTTTT
cdr3_aa: CASSTQNTGELFF

j_call: TRBJ2-1
d_call: NA
clone_size: NA
v_call: TRBV20-1
cdr3_nt: TGCAGTGCTACTGAAGAAGCCTACAATGAGCAGTTCTTC
cdr3_aa: CSATEEAYNEQFF

j_call: TRBJ2-2
d_call: NA
clone_size: few
v_call: TRBV6-1
cdr3_nt: TGTGCCAGCATTCTGGGACAAAATTATTTGGGCACCGGGGAGCTGTTTTTT
cdr3_aa: CASILGQNYLGTGELFF

j_call: TRBJ2-7
d_call: TRBD2
clone_size: NA
v_call: TRBV5-4
cdr3_nt: TGTGCCAGCAGCCCCGGACTAGCGGGGGCGACTGAGCAGTACTTC
cdr3_aa: CASSPGLAGATEQYF

j_call: TRBJ2-5
d_call: TRBD1
clone_size: NA
v_call: TRBV20-1
cdr3_nt: TGCAGTGTGGGGGACAGGGGAGAGACCCAGTACTTC
cdr3_aa: CSVGDRGETQYF

j_call: TRBJ1-3
d_call: NA
clone_size: NA
v_call: TRBV5-1
cdr3_nt: TGCGCCAGCAGCACCGGACAGCCTGGAAACACCATATATTTT
cdr3_aa: CASSTGQPGNTIYF

j_call: TRBJ1-5
d_call: NA
clone_size: many
v_call: TRBV27
cdr3_nt: TGTGCCAGCAGTTTATCCCGTGAGAATCAGCCCCAGCATTTT
cdr3_aa: CASSLSRENQPQHF

j_call: TRBJ2-7
d_call: NA
clone_size: NA
v_call: TRBV29-1
cdr3_nt: TGCAGCGTTGATCGGGCGGGGCAGGGGACCGAGCAGTACTTC
cdr3_aa: CSVDRAGQGTEQYF

j_call: TRBJ1-5
d_call: NA
clone_size: few
v_call: TRBV7-9
cdr3_nt: TGTGCCAGCAGCTTAGGAGGGGGGTTCCAGCCCCAGCATTTT
cdr3_aa: CASSLGGGFQPQHF

j_call: TRBJ1-2
d_call: NA
clone_size: few
v_call: TRBV7-8
cdr3_nt: TGTGCCAGCAGCTCCCGGGAAGTTAGATTTGGCTACACCTTC
cdr3_aa: CASSSREVRFGYTF

j_call: TRBJ2-7
d_call: NA
clone_size: many
v_call: TRBV20-1
cdr3_nt: TGCAGTGCTACTACGGCGGGACGCCCCTACGAGCAGTACTTC
cdr3_aa: CSATTAGRPYEQYF

j_call: TRBJ2-7
d_call: NA
clone_size: few
v_call: TRBV12-5
cdr3_nt: TGTGCTAGTGGTTTGCTACAGGGAATAGCTCACTACGAGCAGTACTTC
cdr3_aa: CASGLLQGIAHYEQYF

j_call: TRBJ2-1
d_call: NA
clone_size: many
v_call: TRBV12-3/TRBV12-4
cdr3_nt: TGTGCCAGCAGAAAGAATTACAATGAGCAGTTCTTC
cdr3_aa: CASRKNYNEQFF

j_call: TRBJ2-7
d_call: NA
clone_size: many
v_call: TRBV11-2
cdr3_nt: TGTGCCAGCAGACCCTCTGGGGATGCGCGAGGCGAGCAGTACTTC
cdr3_aa: CASRPSGDARGEQYF

j_call: TRBJ2-3
d_call: TRBD1
clone_size: many
v_call: TRBV7-2
cdr3_nt: TGTGCCAGCAGCTTAGGGACAGGGGCGGGCACAGATACGCAGTATTTT
cdr3_aa: CASSLGTGAGTDTQYF

j_call: TRBJ2-4
d_call: TRBD2
clone_size: few
v_call: TRBV6-2/TRBV6-3
cdr3_nt: TGTGCCAGCAGGACCGGGACTATCCCCATTCAGTACTTC
cdr3_aa: CASRTGTIPIQYF

j_call: TRBJ2-5
d_call: NA
clone_size: few
v_call: TRBV6-2/TRBV6-3
cdr3_nt: TGTGCCAGCGACGAAAGGGGTCGGGGGACCCAGTACTTC
cdr3_aa: CASDERGRGTQYF

j_call: TRBJ2-5
d_call: TRBD1
clone_size: many
v_call: TRBV28
cdr3_nt: TGTGCCAGCAAGGACAGGGTTCTTCAGACCCAGTACTTC
cdr3_aa: CASKDRVLQTQYF

j_call: TRBJ1-1
d_call: NA
clone_size: NA
v_call: TRBV19
cdr3_nt: TGTGCCAGTAGCCCCCGGTGGGGGGGCCGTGTGGCTTTCTTT
cdr3_aa: CASSPRWGGRVAFF

j_call: TRBJ1-4
d_call: NA
clone_size: few
v_call: TRBV20-1
cdr3_nt: TGCAGTGCTAGGGAGCGCGGGGCTGGTGAAAAACTGTTTTTT
cdr3_aa: CSARERGAGEKLFF

j_call: TRBJ1-2
d_call: NA
clone_size: many
v_call: TRBV9
cdr3_nt: TGTGCCAGCAGCGGGGGGCCTAGCTATGGCTACACCTTC
cdr3_aa: CASSGGPSYGYTF